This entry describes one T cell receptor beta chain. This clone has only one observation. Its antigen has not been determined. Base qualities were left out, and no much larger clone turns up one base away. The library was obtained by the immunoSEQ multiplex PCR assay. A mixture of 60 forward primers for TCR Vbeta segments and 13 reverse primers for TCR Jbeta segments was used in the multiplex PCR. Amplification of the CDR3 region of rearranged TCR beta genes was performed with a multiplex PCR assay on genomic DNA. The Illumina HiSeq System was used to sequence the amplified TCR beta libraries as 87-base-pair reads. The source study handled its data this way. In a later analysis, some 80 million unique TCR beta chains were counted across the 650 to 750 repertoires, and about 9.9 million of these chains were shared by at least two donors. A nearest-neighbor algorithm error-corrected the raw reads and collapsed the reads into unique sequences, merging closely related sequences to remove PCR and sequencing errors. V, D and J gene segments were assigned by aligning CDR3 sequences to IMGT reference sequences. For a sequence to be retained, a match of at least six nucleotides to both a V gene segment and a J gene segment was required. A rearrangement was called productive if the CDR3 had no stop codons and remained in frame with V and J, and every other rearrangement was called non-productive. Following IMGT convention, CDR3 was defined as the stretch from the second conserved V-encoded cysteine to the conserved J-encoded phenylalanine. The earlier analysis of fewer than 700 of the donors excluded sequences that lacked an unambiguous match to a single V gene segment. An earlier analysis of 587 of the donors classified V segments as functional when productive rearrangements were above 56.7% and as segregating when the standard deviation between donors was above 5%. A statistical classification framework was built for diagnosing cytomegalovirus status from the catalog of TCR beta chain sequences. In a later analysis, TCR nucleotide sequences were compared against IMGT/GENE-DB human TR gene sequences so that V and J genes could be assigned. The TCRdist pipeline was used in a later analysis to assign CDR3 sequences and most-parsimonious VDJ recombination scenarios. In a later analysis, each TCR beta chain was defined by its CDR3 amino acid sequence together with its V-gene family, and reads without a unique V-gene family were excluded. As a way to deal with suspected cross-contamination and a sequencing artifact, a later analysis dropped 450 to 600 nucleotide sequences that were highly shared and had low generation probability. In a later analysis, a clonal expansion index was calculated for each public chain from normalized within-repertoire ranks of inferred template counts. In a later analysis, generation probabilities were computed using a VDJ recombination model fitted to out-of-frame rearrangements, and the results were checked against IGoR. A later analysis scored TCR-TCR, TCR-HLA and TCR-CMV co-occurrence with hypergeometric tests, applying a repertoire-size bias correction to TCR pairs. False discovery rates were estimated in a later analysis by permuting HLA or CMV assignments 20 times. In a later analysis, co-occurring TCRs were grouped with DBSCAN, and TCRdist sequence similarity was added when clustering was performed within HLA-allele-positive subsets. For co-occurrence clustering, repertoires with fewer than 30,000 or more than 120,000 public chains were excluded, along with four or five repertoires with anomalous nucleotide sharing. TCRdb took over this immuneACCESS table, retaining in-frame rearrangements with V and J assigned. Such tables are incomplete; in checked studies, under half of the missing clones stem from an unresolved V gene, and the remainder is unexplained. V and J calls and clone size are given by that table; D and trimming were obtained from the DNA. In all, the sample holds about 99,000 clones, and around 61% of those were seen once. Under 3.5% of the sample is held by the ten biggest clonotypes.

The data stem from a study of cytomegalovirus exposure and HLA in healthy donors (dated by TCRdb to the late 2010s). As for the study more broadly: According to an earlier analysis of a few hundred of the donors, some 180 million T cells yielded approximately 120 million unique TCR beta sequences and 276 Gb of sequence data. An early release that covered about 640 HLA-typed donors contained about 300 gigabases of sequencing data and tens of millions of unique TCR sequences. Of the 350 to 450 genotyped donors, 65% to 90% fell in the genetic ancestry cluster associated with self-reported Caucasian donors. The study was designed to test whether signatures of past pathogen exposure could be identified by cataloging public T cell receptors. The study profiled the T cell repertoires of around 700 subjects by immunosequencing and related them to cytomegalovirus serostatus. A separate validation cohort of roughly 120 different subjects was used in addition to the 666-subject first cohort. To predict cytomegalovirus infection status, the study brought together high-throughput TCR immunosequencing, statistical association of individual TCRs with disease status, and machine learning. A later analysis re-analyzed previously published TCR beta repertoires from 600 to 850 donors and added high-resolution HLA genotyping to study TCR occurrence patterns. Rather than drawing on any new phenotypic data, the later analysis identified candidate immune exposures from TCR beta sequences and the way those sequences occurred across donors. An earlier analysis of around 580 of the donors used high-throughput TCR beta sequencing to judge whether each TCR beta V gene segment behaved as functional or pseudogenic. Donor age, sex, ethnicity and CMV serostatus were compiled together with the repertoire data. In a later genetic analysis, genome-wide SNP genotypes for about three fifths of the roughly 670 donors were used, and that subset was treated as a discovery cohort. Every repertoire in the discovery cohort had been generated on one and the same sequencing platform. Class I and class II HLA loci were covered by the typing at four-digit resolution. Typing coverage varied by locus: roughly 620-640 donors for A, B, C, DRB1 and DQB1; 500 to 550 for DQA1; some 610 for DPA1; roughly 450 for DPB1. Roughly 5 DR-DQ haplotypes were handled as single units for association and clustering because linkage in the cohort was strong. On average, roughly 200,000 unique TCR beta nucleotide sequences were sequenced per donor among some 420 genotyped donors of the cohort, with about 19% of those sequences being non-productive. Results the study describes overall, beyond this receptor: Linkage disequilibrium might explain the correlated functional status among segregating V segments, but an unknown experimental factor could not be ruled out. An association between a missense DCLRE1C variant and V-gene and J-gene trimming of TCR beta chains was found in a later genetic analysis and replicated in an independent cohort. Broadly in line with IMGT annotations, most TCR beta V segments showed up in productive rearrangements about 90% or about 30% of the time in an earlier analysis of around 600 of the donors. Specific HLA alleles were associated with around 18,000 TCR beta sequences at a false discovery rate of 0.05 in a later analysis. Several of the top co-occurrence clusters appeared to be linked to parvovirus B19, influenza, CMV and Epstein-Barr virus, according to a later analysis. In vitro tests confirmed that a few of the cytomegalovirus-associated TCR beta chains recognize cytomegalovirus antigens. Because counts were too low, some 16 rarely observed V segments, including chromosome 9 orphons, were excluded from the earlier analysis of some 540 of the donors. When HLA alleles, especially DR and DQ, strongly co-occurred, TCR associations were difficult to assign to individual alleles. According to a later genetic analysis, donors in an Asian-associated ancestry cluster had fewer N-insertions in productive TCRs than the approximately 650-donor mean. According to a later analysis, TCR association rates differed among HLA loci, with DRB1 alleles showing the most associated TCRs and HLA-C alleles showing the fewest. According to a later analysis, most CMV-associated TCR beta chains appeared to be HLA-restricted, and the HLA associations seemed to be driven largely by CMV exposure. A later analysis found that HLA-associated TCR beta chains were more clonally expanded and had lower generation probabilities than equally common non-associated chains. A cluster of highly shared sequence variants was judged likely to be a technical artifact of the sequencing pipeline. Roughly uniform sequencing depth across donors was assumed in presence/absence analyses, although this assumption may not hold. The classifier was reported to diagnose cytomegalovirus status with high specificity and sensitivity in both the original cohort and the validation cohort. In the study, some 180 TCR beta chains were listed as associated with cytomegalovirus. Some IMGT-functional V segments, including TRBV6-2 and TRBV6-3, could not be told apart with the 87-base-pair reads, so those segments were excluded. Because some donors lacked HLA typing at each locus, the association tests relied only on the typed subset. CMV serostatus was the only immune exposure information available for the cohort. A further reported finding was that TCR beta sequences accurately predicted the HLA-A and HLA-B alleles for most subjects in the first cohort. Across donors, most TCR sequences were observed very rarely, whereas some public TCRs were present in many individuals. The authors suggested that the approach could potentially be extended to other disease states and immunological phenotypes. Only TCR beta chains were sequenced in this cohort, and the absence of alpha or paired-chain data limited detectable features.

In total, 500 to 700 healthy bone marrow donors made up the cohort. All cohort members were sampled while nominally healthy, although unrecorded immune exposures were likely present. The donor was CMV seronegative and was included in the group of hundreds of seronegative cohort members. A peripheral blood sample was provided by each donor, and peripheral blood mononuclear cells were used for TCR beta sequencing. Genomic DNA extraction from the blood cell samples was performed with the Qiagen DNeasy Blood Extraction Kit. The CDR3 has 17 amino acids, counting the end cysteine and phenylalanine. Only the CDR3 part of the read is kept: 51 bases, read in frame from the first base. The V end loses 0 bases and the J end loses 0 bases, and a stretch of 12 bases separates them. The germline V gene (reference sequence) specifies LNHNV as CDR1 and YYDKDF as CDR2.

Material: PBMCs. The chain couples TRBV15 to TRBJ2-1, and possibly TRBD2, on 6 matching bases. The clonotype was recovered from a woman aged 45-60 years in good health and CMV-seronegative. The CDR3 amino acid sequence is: CATSREGGLLSYNEQFF. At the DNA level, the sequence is TGTGCCACCAGCAGAGAGGGGGGACTCCTCTCCTACAATGAGCAGTTCTTC.